These 25 T cell receptor beta chains were all obtained from the same sample, sequenced in a study of shared clonotypes between healthy human individuals. Method: immunoSEQ multiplex PCR; TCRdb's copy keeps in-frame clones and lacks some. This table has around 580,000 clones, roughly 98% appearing once. Selected positively for CCR7 and CD45RO-negative, naive CD8 cells excluded terminally differentiated effector memory CD45RA+ cells. The sequenced sample consisted of naive CD8+ T cells sorted from blood. All receptors come from a man aged 25-45 years in good health.

CDR3 residues: CASSFSRGYEQYF. The CDR3 DNA is TGTGCCAGCAGCTTCTCCAGGGGCTACGAGCAGTACTTC. The chain is built from TRBV5-6 and TRBJ2-7; maybe TRBD1 (6 bases). The CDR3 is 13 amino acids. CDR1 and CDR2 from the germline V gene are SGHDT and YYEEEE. V was cut by 2 bases and J by 3 bases, with 9 bases left in between.

This clone was recorded once. The chain carries TRBV4-3 and TRBJ1-2; 9 nucleotides match TRBD1. This CDR3 contains 14 residues. CDR1 LGHNA and CDR2 YSLEER come from the germline V gene. Trimming cost V 5 bases and J 2 bases; bases outside gene matches: 3. CDR3 in DNA: TGCGCCAGCAGCGAGGGGACAGGGAACTATGGCTACACCTTC. Protein product: CASSEGTGNYGYTF.

The rearrangement joins TRBV7-9 to TRBJ1-5; D is uncertain. V lost 0 bases to trimming and J lost 4 bases, with 7 bases between them. Looked up from germline, CDR1 is SEHNR and CDR2 is FQNEAQ (reference sequence). The CDR3 is 14 residues long. CDR3 sequence (DNA): TGTGCCAGCAGCTTAGCAATAGGAAATCAGCCCCAGCATTTT. Its translation: CASSLAIGNQPQHF.

The rearrangement links TRBV15 to TRBJ1-5; no clear D. CDR3 length equals 14 residues. Trimming took off 3 bases at V and 3 bases at J, with 9 bases between the two ends. The germline V gene has CDR1 LNHNV and CDR2 YYDKDF (reference sequence). The CDR3 protein is CATSRGRVNQPQHF. The DNA of the CDR3 is TGTGCCACCAGCAGGGGCCGCGTCAATCAGCCCCAGCATTTT.

Turning to this clone: Distinct nucleotide sequences in the sample also encode this CDR3. The chain employs TRBV13 and TRBJ2-1; possibly TRBD2 for D (5 bases). The CDR3 contains 15 residues. Per germline, CDR1 PRHDT and CDR2 FYEKMQ (reference sequence). The ends were cut back, 0 bases at V and 1 base at J, with 7 bases in the middle. This CDR3 is CASSLGTSSYNEQFF. CDR3 in DNA: TGTGCCAGCAGCTTAGGAACTAGTTCCTACAATGAGCAGTTCTTC.

This clone appeared a single time. The rearrangement links TRBV14 to TRBJ2-1, with D perhaps matching TRBD2 (6 bases). The length of the CDR3 is 14 residues. Germline V gene sequence: CDR1 SGHDN, CDR2 FVKESK. V was pared by 7 bases and J by 3 bases, with 13 bases between. The chain's CDR3 is CASNLGGFYNEQFF. CDR3 in DNA: TGTGCCAGCAACCTGGGGGGATTCTACAATGAGCAGTTCTTC.

The chain joins TRBV5-4 to TRBJ2-7; D unresolved. This CDR3 contains 15 residues. Germline CDR1 SGHNT, CDR2 YYREEE (reference sequence). Deletions cut 0 bases from V and 0 bases from J, with 10 bases between. The CDR3 is CASSLGAASSYEQYF. Here the CDR3 DNA reads TGTGCCAGCAGCTTGGGGGCGGCGAGCTCCTACGAGCAGTACTTC.

This rearrangement joins TRBV7-6 to TRBJ2-1, with 12 bases aligning to TRBD2. Germline CDR1 SGHVS, CDR2 FNYEAQ. The CDR3 loop spans 18 amino acids. Unmatched junction bases numbered 7, after V lost 1 base and J lost 3 bases. This chain's CDR3 is CASSLGLAGVLDYNEQFF. The DNA for the CDR3 is TGTGCCAGCAGCTTAGGACTAGCGGGAGTGCTAGACTACAATGAGCAGTTCTTC.

This chain links TRBV28 with TRBJ2-2; 7 bases match TRBD1. This CDR3 has 14 residues. Germline loops: CDR1 MDHEN, CDR2 SYDVKM. V was clipped by 2 bases and J by 10 bases; unmatched bases: 7. CDR3 nucleotides: TGTGCCAGCAGTTTAGGGCAGGGGGTCCAGGAGCTGTTTTTT. It yields the protein CASSLGQGVQELFF. Based on the CDR3 plus reference TRBV28 and TRBJ2-2, the full variable domain is DVKVTQSSRYLVKRTGEKVFLECVQDMDHENMFWYRQDPGLGLRLIYFSYDVKMKEKGDIPEGYSVSREKKERFSLILESASTNQTSMYLCASSLGQGVQELFFGEGSRLTVL.

This chain uses TRBV29-1 with TRBJ1-1, with a possible D match to TRBD1 (6 bases). Germline CDR1 and CDR2: SQVTM and ANQGSEA. CDR3 length: 11 amino acids. Deletions cut 7 bases from V and 2 bases from J, with 8 bases between. CDR3 residues: CSAGENTEAFF. The CDR3 nucleotides are TGCAGCGCAGGGGAAAACACTGAAGCTTTCTTT.

V gene TRBV29-1 combines with J gene TRBJ2-5; D may be TRBD1 (7 bases). The germline CDR1 and CDR2 sequences are SQVTM and ANQGSEA. The V end was cut by 3 bases, the J end by 3 bases, with 11 bases between. CDR3 size: 13 residues. The CDR3 spells CSVDTGEEETQYF. CDR3 nucleotides: TGCAGCGTTGATACAGGGGAGGAAGAGACCCAGTACTTC.

The rearrangement uses TRBV5-4 and TRBJ1-1, with D unresolved. The CDR3 is 12 residues long. Germline loops: CDR1 SGHNT, CDR2 YYREEE (reference sequence). Trimming took off 1 base at V and 3 bases at J, with 4 bases between the two ends. The CDR3 region has the DNA TGTGCCAGCAGCTTGTTGGACACTGAAGCTTTCTTT. This translates into CASSLLDTEAFF.

This chain uses TRBV5-1 with TRBJ1-2, with a weak D call TRBD1 (6 bases). The CDR3 is made up of 13 amino acids. The germline V and J ends were trimmed by 4 bases and 3 bases, with 10 bases remaining between them. The germline CDR1 and CDR2 sequences are SGHRS and YFSETQ. The CDR3 nucleotides read TGCGCCAGCAGCAAAAGACAGGACTATGGCTACACCTTC. It is translated as CASSKRQDYGYTF.

The rearrangement uses TRBV28 and TRBJ1-5, with 9 nucleotides matching TRBD1. Per germline, CDR1 MDHEN and CDR2 SYDVKM. The CDR3 is made up of 14 amino acids. V dropped 6 bases and J dropped 6; count of bases not matched to a gene: 6. The CDR3 here is CASRSGTGSQPQHF. The CDR3 bases are TGTGCCAGCAGGTCCGGGACAGGGTCTCAGCCCCAGCATTTT.

The V and J genes are TRBV7-9 and TRBJ1-5, with TRBD1 matching over 8 bases. The germline gives CDR1 SEHNR, CDR2 FQNEAQ (reference sequence). This CDR3 has 16 residues. V was clipped by 2 bases and J by 5 bases; unmatched bases: 8. The CDR3 DNA is TGTGCCAGCAGCTTATTCTGGCAGGGGGCTGATCAGCCCCAGCATTTT. This sequence encodes CASSLFWQGADQPQHF. Based on the CDR3 plus reference TRBV7-9 and TRBJ1-5, the full variable domain is DTGVSQNPRHKITKRGQNVTFRCDPISEHNRLYWYRQTLGQGPEFLTYFQNEAQLEKSRLLSDRFSAERPKGSFSTLEIQRTEQGDSAMYLCASSLFWQGADQPQHFGDGTRLSIL.

This clone was picked up one time. The rearrangement links TRBV29-1 to TRBJ2-2; D possibly corresponds to TRBD2 (6 bases). The germline V and J ends were trimmed by 7 bases and 2 bases, with 11 bases remaining between them. This CDR3 is built from 13 residues. Germline V gives CDR1 SQVTM, CDR2 ANQGSEA. CDR3 DNA sequence: TGCAGCGCATCGGGACTTAACACCGGGGAGCTGTTTTTT. The encoded protein is CSASGLNTGELFF.

The chain carries TRBV7-9 and TRBJ2-5, with 12 bases identical to TRBD2. The CDR3 totals 15 residues. Germline loops: CDR1 SEHNR, CDR2 FQNEAQ (reference sequence). After removal of 5 bases from V and 4 bases from J, the junction contained 5 bases not matched to a gene. CDR3 sequence: CASSPKLAGGETQYF. The CDR3 DNA reads as TGTGCCAGCAGCCCAAAACTAGCGGGAGGAGAGACCCAGTACTTC.

The chain uses TRBV11-3 and TRBJ2-1, with 11 positions matching TRBD2. V trimming: 5 bases; J trimming: 4 bases; junction bases outside the gene matches: 7. Germline loops: CDR1 SGHNT, CDR2 YENEEA. CDR3 size: 16 residues. The CDR3 sequence: CASSRYSGRAYNEQFF. CDR3 sequence (DNA): TGTGCCAGCAGCCGATATAGCGGGAGGGCGTACAATGAGCAGTTCTTC.

This clone was counted once. The CDR3 protein is CASQGDRVYEQYF. DNA of the CDR3: TGTGCCAGCCAAGGGGATCGGGTTTACGAGCAGTACTTC. The rearrangement links TRBV19 to TRBJ2-7; perhaps TRBD1 as D (5 bases). With 9 bases removed from V and 4 bases from J, the gap between germline ends came to 16 bases. Germline CDR1 reads LNHDA; CDR2 reads SQIVND (reference sequence). The CDR3 length is 13 residues.

This chain uses TRBV4-1 with TRBJ2-7; D not certain. This CDR3 is built from 13 residues. With 0 bases removed from V and 2 bases from J, the gap between germline ends came to 5 bases. From germline, CDR1 is MGHRA and CDR2 YSYEKL. The CDR3, as DNA: TGCGCCAGCAGCCAAGATTCGACCTACGAGCAGTACTTC. It is translated as CASSQDSTYEQYF.

The chain couples TRBV10-2 to TRBJ1-2; no clear D gene. Trimming took off 7 bases at V and 5 bases at J, with 11 bases between the two ends. The CDR3 is 12 amino acids. Germline V gene sequence: CDR1 WSHSY, CDR2 SAAADI. As DNA, the CDR3 is TGCGCCAGCAATGGAGGACTTTATGGCTACACCTTC. Amino acid sequence: CASNGGLYGYTF.

The V call is TRBV7-6, the J call TRBJ2-7, with TRBD1 matching 7 bases. The germline gives CDR1 SGHVS, CDR2 FNYEAQ. The junction had 10 bases not matched to a gene; V was cut back by 4 bases and J by 1 base. CDR3 length equals 16 residues. The CDR3 protein is CASSSGHGQESYEQYF. DNA for the CDR3: TGTGCCAGCAGCTCAGGTCATGGACAGGAGTCCTACGAGCAGTACTTC.

This rearrangement joins TRBV5-4 to TRBJ2-2; D is undetermined. This CDR3 spans 15 amino acids. Trimming shortened V by 0 bases and J by 4 bases, and 10 bases separated the two germline ends. The germline V gene encodes CDR1 SGHNT and CDR2 YYREEE (reference sequence). The CDR3 sequence: CASSLAERPTGELFF. In nucleotides, the CDR3 is TGTGCCAGCAGCTTGGCCGAGCGTCCCACCGGGGAGCTGTTTTTT. Combining the CDR3 with reference TRBV5-4 and TRBJ2-2 gives the whole variable domain ETGVTQSPTHLIKTRGQQVTLRCSSQSGHNTVSWYQQALGQGPQFIFQYYREEENGRGNFPPRFSGLQFPNYSSELNVNALELDDSALYLCASSLAERPTGELFFGEGSRLTVL.

The V and J genes are TRBV25-1 and TRBJ1-1; D not resolved. The CDR3 runs to 16 residues. V was trimmed by 3 bases and J by 1 base, leaving 15 bases between them. Germline V lookup: CDR1 MGHDK, CDR2 SYGVNS. The CDR3 DNA is TGTGCCAGCAGTGATGGTGTTGGGTTCGGGAACACTGAAGCTTTCTTT. Protein: CASSDGVGFGNTEAFF.

The genes are TRBV28 and TRBJ2-3; TRBD2 aligns across 10 bases. The CDR3 contains 15 residues. V trimming: 6 bases; J trimming: 5 bases; junction bases outside the gene matches: 8. In germline, CDR1 is MDHEN, CDR2 SYDVKM. The CDR3 loop is CASSLLAGAGDTQYF. The CDR3 DNA follows: TGTGCCAGCAGCCTGCTAGCGGGAGCAGGAGATACGCAGTATTTT.